One sample yielded the 19 T cell receptor beta chains listed below, sequenced in a study of blood T cell repertoires in COVID-19. TCRdb's table, derived via immunoSEQ multiplex PCR, lists solely in-frame clones and lacks some. Among 70,000 or so clones, nearly 80% were seen once, and the ten largest hold approximately 50%. Material for sequencing was peripheral blood. These receptors originate from a human donor in a cohort sampled during active COVID-19.

This clone was observed once. The chain employs TRBV7-9 and TRBJ2-5, with a possible D match to TRBD2 (5 bases). Trimming cost V 5 bases and J 7 bases, with 17 bases left between them. The germline V gene encodes CDR1 SEHNR and CDR2 FQNEAQ (reference sequence). This CDR3 contains 14 residues. The CDR3 sequence: CASSPQGGMGTQYF. CDR3 coding DNA: TGTGCCAGCAGCCCCCAAGGAGGCATGGGGACCCAGTACTTC.

This clone was seen only once. The chain uses TRBV2 and TRBJ2-2; D perhaps matches TRBD2 (5 bases). Germline-derived CDR1 and CDR2 are SNHLY and FYNNEI. Deletions cut 7 bases from V and 4 bases from J, with 13 bases between. The CDR3 extends over 14 amino acids. In nucleotides, the CDR3 is TGTGCCAGCACTAAGGACGGAGGCACCGGGGAGCTGTTTTTT. This sequence encodes CASTKDGGTGELFF. The full variable domain, in which reference TRBV2 and TRBJ2-2 provide the parts outside the CDR3, is EPEVTQTPSHQVTQMGQEVILRCVPISNHLYFYWYRQILGQKVEFLVSFYNNEISEKSEIFDDQFSVERPDGSNFTLKIRSTKLEDSAMYFCASTKDGGTGELFFGEGSRLTVL.

The CDR3 DNA reads TGTGCCAGCAGTCCTAGCTCCTACGAGCAGTACTTC. Its translation: CASSPSSYEQYF. The chain uses TRBV12-3 or TRBV12-4 and TRBJ2-7; D remains unclear. Trimming pared 5 bases from V and 0 bases from J, leaving 5 bases between. The CDR3 is made up of 12 amino acids.

This chain uses TRBV5-1 with TRBJ2-7; D is unclear. This CDR3 region has 14 residues. Germline CDR1 reads SGHRS; CDR2 reads YFSETQ. V was pared by 0 bases and J by 1 base, with 8 bases between. DNA of the CDR3: TGCGCCAGCAGCTTGGGGGCAACATCCTACGAGCAGTACTTC. It translates to CASSLGATSYEQYF.

The CDR3 reads CASSDGDTETSGNTIYF. Here the CDR3 DNA reads TGTGCCAGTAGTGACGGGGACACGGAGACCTCTGGAAACACCATATATTTT. V gene TRBV19 combines with J gene TRBJ1-3; D is possibly TRBD1 (6 bases). V lost 5 bases, J lost 0 bases, and 17 bases lay in between. The length of the CDR3 is 17 residues. Germline loops: CDR1 LNHDA, CDR2 SQIVND (reference sequence).

The chain is built from TRBV3-1 (or the pseudogene TRBV3-2) and TRBJ2-7; 8 bases align to TRBD2. This CDR3 region has 14 residues. V was clipped by 7 bases and J by 6 bases; unmatched bases: 11. The germline gives CDR1 LGHDT, CDR2 YNNKEL (reference sequence). The CDR3 bases are TGTGCCAGCACCCAGAGCGGGAGCCCCGGCGAGCAGTACTTC. Translating gives CASTQSGSPGEQYF.

This chain joins TRBV18 and TRBJ1-2; a weak D match, TRBD1 (5 bases). Germline CDR1 is KGHSH and CDR2 is LQKENI. Trimming took 3 bases from V and 3 from J, leaving 11 bases between them. The CDR3 has 14 amino acids. In nucleotides, the CDR3 is TGTGCCAGCTCACCCGCGGGGGGAGACTATGGCTACACCTTC. This translates into CASSPAGGDYGYTF.

The J gene is TRBJ2-3, the V gene TRBV28; the D is unclear. The V end was cut by 7 bases, the J end by 4 bases, with 12 bases between. CDR1 is MDHEN, CDR2 SYDVKM, per germline. The CDR3 is 13 residues long. As DNA, the CDR3 is TGTGCCAGCAACTTCCCCGTATCAGATACGCAGTATTTT. Protein sequence: CASNFPVSDTQYF.

With respect to this clone: The final CDR3 position lacks the conserved phenylalanine or tryptophan, pointing to a likely read error. The limits of the CDR3 on the DNA are not certain, so only TCRdb's listed CDR3 is given. The V call is TRBV6-4, the J call TRBJ1-1. The CDR3 adds up to 9 amino acids, both ends counted. Germline values: CDR1 MRHNA, CDR2 SNTAGT. The chain's CDR3 is CASSDQGGL.

The gene calls are TRBV6-6 and TRBJ1-5; the match to TRBD1 covers 7 bases. The germline V gene has CDR1 MNHNY and CDR2 SVGAGI (reference sequence). The CDR3 spans 14 residues. The trim removed 2 bases at V and 4 bases at J, leaving 2 bases unmatched. The CDR3 nucleotides read TGTGCCAGCAGTTACGGACAGGAGAATCAGCCCCAGCATTTT. Translation: CASSYGQENQPQHF.

There are many counts of this clone. The chain couples TRBV28 to TRBJ1-4; TRBD1 might be the D (6 bases). The germline V gene encodes CDR1 MDHEN and CDR2 SYDVKM. V gave up 8 bases and J gave up 7 bases, with 14 bases separating them. This CDR3 has 13 residues. The CDR3 DNA reads as TGTGCCAGCCGTCAAGGGGGTCCTGAAAAACTGTTTTTT. This sequence encodes CASRQGGPEKLFF.

The genes are TRBV29-1 and TRBJ1-4; no clear D gene. The V gene lost 4 bases and the J gene lost 5 bases, with 8 bases spanning the gap. This CDR3 contains 12 residues. CDR1 and CDR2 from the germline V gene are SQVTM and ANQGSEA. The CDR3 nucleotides read TGCAGCGTTGGAATGCAGAATGAAAAACTGTTTTTT. Translating it yields CSVGMQNEKLFF. The full variable domain, in which reference TRBV29-1 and TRBJ1-4 provide the parts outside the CDR3, is SAVISQKPSRDICQRGTSLTIQCQVDSQVTMMFWYRQQPGQSLTLIATANQGSEATYESGFVIDKFPISRPNLTFSTLTVSNMSPEDSSIYLCSVGMQNEKLFFGSGTQLSVL.

The V gene is TRBV7-9, the J gene TRBJ1-1; the D is unclear. The CDR3 covers 14 residues. Germline V CDR1 and CDR2: SEHNR, FQNEAQ (reference sequence). With 5 bases removed from V and 1 base from J, the gap between germline ends came to 11 bases. The CDR3 DNA reads as TGTGCCAGCAGCCTCCTAGGAGGGAACACTGAAGCTTTCTTT. It translates to CASSLLGGNTEAFF. The whole variable domain, remainder taken from reference TRBV7-9 and TRBJ1-1, is DTGVSQNPRHKITKRGQNVTFRCDPISEHNRLYWYRQTLGQGPEFLTYFQNEAQLEKSRLLSDRFSAERPKGSFSTLEIQRTEQGDSAMYLCASSLLGGNTEAFFGQGTRLTVV.

The chain recombines TRBV18 with TRBJ2-3; 10 bases fit TRBD2. This CDR3 spans 17 amino acids. With V trimmed by 2 bases and J by 2 bases, 7 bases remained unmatched. CDR1 and CDR2 (germline): KGHSH, LQKENI. The CDR3 DNA reads TGTGCCAGCTCACCAGAGGCTAGCGGGAGAGTCACAGATACGCAGTATTTT. It encodes CASSPEASGRVTDTQYF.

This clone appeared once. The V and J genes are TRBV3-1 (or the pseudogene TRBV3-2) and TRBJ2-7; D might be TRBD1 (6 bases). There are 13 residues in the CDR3. Trimming pared 5 bases from V and 3 bases from J, leaving 11 bases between. Per germline, CDR1 LGHDT and CDR2 YNNKEL (reference sequence). CDR3 sequence: CASSYRVNYEQYF. The CDR3 region has the DNA TGTGCCAGCAGCTACAGGGTAAACTACGAGCAGTACTTC.

This clone was observed a single time. The V gene is TRBV11-1, the J gene TRBJ2-3; 12 bases are shared with TRBD2. The ends lost 5 bases at V and 2 bases at J; junction bases unmatched: 5. This CDR3 is 16 amino acids long. Germline values: CDR1 SGHAT, CDR2 FQDESV (reference sequence). CDR3 residues: CASSLRLAGATDTQYF. CDR3 DNA: TGTGCCAGCAGCCTTCGACTAGCGGGAGCCACAGATACGCAGTATTTT.

The chain couples TRBV5-1 to TRBJ2-6; D perhaps matches TRBD2 (6 bases). Germline V lookup: CDR1 SGHRS, CDR2 YFSETQ. The V end was cut by 4 bases, the J end by 0 bases, with 8 bases between. The CDR3 spans 15 residues. Here the CDR3 DNA reads TGCGCCAGCAGCGAGGGACTCTCTGGGGCCAACGTCCTGACTTTC. Translation gives CASSEGLSGANVLTF.

The rearrangement joins TRBV2 to TRBJ2-7, with 9 bases that match TRBD1. The CDR3 loop spans 17 amino acids. V shed 5 bases and J 4 bases; nucleotides not matched to a gene: 15. Germline V CDR1 and CDR2: SNHLY, FYNNEI. The CDR3 sequence is CASSYDPGQGYSYEQYF. The DNA of the CDR3 is TGTGCCAGCAGTTATGACCCGGGACAGGGTTATAGTTACGAGCAGTACTTC.

V usage is TRBV20-1 and J usage is TRBJ1-4, with no clear D. The CDR3 covers 15 residues. V lost 3 bases, J lost 0 bases, and 11 bases lay in between. Germline CDR1 is DFQATT and CDR2 is SNEGSKA (reference sequence). CDR3 in DNA: TGCAGTGCTAGTGTGGCAGATGCAACTAATGAAAAACTGTTTTTT. Amino acids: CSASVADATNEKLFF.